The clone carrying this T cell receptor beta chain was recorded a few times. The CDR3 runs to 15 residues. With 0 bases clipped from V and 5 bases from J, the junction kept 7 bases outside the gene matches. Germline V lookup: CDR1 DFQATT, CDR2 SNEGSKA (reference sequence). TCRdb called the RT-PCR reads again in MiXCR, with one record for every CDR3 protein. The sample carries hundreds of thousands of distinct CDR3 sequences, 13% to 15% recorded once. The sequence was obtained from a female donor in good health, serving as a healthy control. Sequencing was done on a sample of memory CD4+ T cells from blood. The chain recombines TRBV20-1 with TRBJ1-1; 9 nucleotides align to TRBD1. The CDR3 DNA reads as TGCAGTGCTAGAGATTCCGGGACAGGGAAAACTGAAGCTTTCTTT. Its protein is CSARDSGTGKTEAFF.